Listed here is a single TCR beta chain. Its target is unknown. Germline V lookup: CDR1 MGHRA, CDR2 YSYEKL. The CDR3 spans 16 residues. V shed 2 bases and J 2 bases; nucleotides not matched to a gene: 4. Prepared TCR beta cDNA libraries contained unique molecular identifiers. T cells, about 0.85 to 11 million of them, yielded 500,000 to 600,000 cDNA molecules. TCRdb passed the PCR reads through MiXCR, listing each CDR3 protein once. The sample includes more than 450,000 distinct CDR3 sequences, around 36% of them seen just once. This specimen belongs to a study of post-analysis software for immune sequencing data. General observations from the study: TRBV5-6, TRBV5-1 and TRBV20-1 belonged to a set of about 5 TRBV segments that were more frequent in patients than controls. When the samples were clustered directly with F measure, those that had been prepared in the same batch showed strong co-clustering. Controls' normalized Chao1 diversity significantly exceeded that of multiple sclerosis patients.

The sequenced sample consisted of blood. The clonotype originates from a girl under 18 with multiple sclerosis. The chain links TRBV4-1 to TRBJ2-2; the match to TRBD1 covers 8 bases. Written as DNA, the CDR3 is TGCGCCAGCAGCCAACTCGGACAGGGAAACACCGGGGAGCTGTTTTTT. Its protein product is CASSQLGQGNTGELFF.